This entry lists 30 T cell receptor beta chains sequenced from one sample in a study of vaccination and CD4 T cells after COVID-19. No antigen has been assigned to these receptors. The treatment was: roughly 10-day PBMC culture with coronavirus spike peptide pools or control peptides (ViraFEST assay). Sequenced with the Oncomine TCR Beta short-read assay was DNA taken from cultured CD4+ T cells. TCRdb recomputed calls from the PCR reads with MiXCR, one row per CDR3 protein. The table shows around 20,000 distinct CDR3 sequences, with under 75% occurring only once. The material sequenced was CD4+ T cells from blood, cultured in vitro. These receptors all stem from a human donor who had recovered from COVID-19.

This clonotype was detected once. The CDR3 nucleotides are TGTGCCAGCAGTTTGACAGGGGGAGGCTACACCTTC. Translated, it gives CASSLTGGGYTF. This chain uses TRBV6-5 with TRBJ1-2; 9 positions match TRBD1. The ends lost 4 bases at V and 8 bases at J; junction bases unmatched: 2. CDR3 size: 12 residues. The germline V gene has CDR1 MNHEY and CDR2 SVGAGI.

The chain couples TRBV12-3 or TRBV12-4 to TRBJ1-1; D unclear. CDR3 length: 14 residues. V was cut by 4 bases and J by 4 bases, with 13 bases left in between. The CDR3 loop is CASSSTFEATEAFF. CDR3 nucleotide sequence: TGTGCCAGCAGTTCAACTTTTGAGGCCACTGAAGCTTTCTTT.

The chain joins TRBV6-1 to TRBJ2-6, with 9 bases that match TRBD1. CDR1 is MNHNS, CDR2 SASEGT, per germline. The CDR3 runs to 17 residues. J was trimmed by 1 base and V by 3 bases; bases with no gene match: 4. The CDR3 loop is CASSDRDRVSGANVLTF. The CDR3 bases are TGTGCCAGCAGTGACCGGGACAGGGTTTCTGGGGCCAACGTCCTGACTTTC.

The chain carries TRBV27 and TRBJ2-1, with 14 bases lining up with TRBD2. The length of the CDR3 is 17 residues. Germline CDR1 reads MNHEY; CDR2 reads SMNVEV (reference sequence). The V segment lost 5 bases and the J segment 7 bases; nucleotides outside the gene matches: 10. The CDR3 DNA reads TGTGCCAGCAGTCCCGGACTAGCGGGAGGCCCGCGGAATGAGCAGTTCTTC. Its translation: CASSPGLAGGPRNEQFF.

The chain uses TRBV21-1 and TRBJ2-7; the tabulated D call, TRBD1, remains unverified against the DNA. TRBV21-1 is noted as a pseudogene. The CDR3 runs to 18 residues. The CDR3 sequence is CASSPRGAQSPFIYEQYF. The DNA for the CDR3 is TGTGCCAGCAGTCCCAGGGGCGCCCAGTCCCCTTTTATTTACGAGCAGTACTTC.

The V call is TRBV7-3, the J call TRBJ1-1, with 9 bases lining up with TRBD1. The junction had 6 bases not matched to a gene; V was cut back by 5 bases and J by 5 bases. The CDR3 runs to 14 residues. CDR1 and CDR2 (germline): SGHTA, FQGTGA. For the CDR3, the DNA is TGTGCCAGCAGCGCTCCGGGACAGGGAACTGAAGCTTTCTTT. Its protein product is CASSAPGQGTEAFF. Looking up the rest from reference TRBV7-3 and TRBJ1-1 gives the full variable domain: GAGVSQTPSNKVTEKGKYVELRCDPISGHTALYWYRQSLGQGPEFLIYFQGTGAADDSGLPNDRFFAVRPEGSVSTLKIQRTERGDSAVYLCASSAPGQGTEAFFGQGTRLTVV.

The rearrangement links TRBV4-3 to TRBJ2-7; D is perhaps TRBD2 (6 bases). The CDR3 totals 18 residues. Germline CDR1 and CDR2: LGHNA and YSLEER. V gave up 1 base and J gave up 4 bases, with 23 bases separating them. The CDR3 loop is CASSQAVSASAQLYEQYF. CDR3 nucleotides: TGCGCCAGCAGCCAAGCGGTATCGGCTAGCGCCCAACTATACGAGCAGTACTTC.

In this sample, this clonotype turned up a few times. The chain employs TRBV18 and TRBJ1-6; TRBD1 matches at 7 bases. The junction had 4 bases not matched to a gene; V was cut back by 4 bases and J by 7 bases. The CDR3 loop spans 14 amino acids. Germline V gene sequence: CDR1 KGHSH, CDR2 LQKENI. CDR3 in amino acids: CASSLDRANSPLHF. CDR3 bases: TGTGCCAGCTCACTCGACAGGGCCAATTCACCCCTCCACTTT.

V gene TRBV6-5 combines with J gene TRBJ1-3, with D unclear. The V and J ends lost 2 bases and 1 base respectively, with 6 bases between them. The germline CDR1 and CDR2 sequences are MNHEY and SVGAGI. CDR3 size: 14 residues. CDR3 sequence: CASSYRRSGNTIYF. The DNA for the CDR3 is TGTGCCAGCAGTTACAGAAGGTCTGGAAACACCATATATTTT.

This chain links TRBV12-3 or TRBV12-4 with TRBJ2-1; 7 bases line up with TRBD1. There are 13 residues in the CDR3. The trim removed 6 bases at V and 6 bases at J, leaving 5 bases unmatched. CDR3 sequence reads: CASRPDRVNEQFF. DNA for the CDR3: TGTGCCAGCAGACCCGACAGGGTCAATGAGCAGTTCTTC.

The chain employs TRBV24-1 and TRBJ2-5; D not resolved. CDR1 and CDR2 (germline): KGHDR, SFDVKD. The CDR3 is 17 residues long. With 2 bases removed from V and 2 bases from J, the gap between germline ends came to 17 bases. The CDR3 DNA follows: TGTGCCACCAGTGATTCGCGCCCCTCTACCCTACAAGAGACCCAGTACTTC. This encodes CATSDSRPSTLQETQYF.

The rearrangement joins TRBV12-3 or TRBV12-4 to TRBJ2-3, with 7 positions matching TRBD2. After removal of 4 bases from V and 4 bases from J, the junction contained 5 bases not matched to a gene. CDR3 length: 14 amino acids. CDR3: CASSSSRGADTQYF. CDR3 bases: TGTGCCAGCAGTTCATCCCGGGGGGCAGATACGCAGTATTTT.

This sequence joins TRBV20-1 and TRBJ1-6, with 12 bases fitting TRBD1. Trimming took 2 bases from V and 7 from J; bases not matched to a gene: 3. The CDR3 is made up of 15 amino acids. CDR1 and CDR2 (germline): DFQATT, SNEGSKA (reference sequence). DNA for the CDR3: TGCAGTGCTAGAAGGGACAGGGGGCAGAATTCACCCCTCCACTTT. It translates to CSARRDRGQNSPLHF.

This clonotype was detected once. The CDR3 sequence is CASSRWDRGLSEAFF. In DNA, the CDR3 is TGTGCCAGCAGCCGGTGGGACAGGGGGCTCTCTGAAGCTTTCTTT. The V and J genes are TRBV28 and TRBJ1-1, with TRBD1 matching over 12 bases. Trimming at V came to 6 bases and at J to 6 bases, leaving 8 bases not matched to a gene. Germline V gene lookup returns CDR1 MDHEN and CDR2 SYDVKM. There are 15 residues in the CDR3.

The chain carries TRBV30 and TRBJ2-5; D perhaps matches TRBD1 (6 bases). Germline values: CDR1 GTSNPN, CDR2 SVGIG (reference sequence). Deletions cut 8 bases from V and 1 base from J, with 11 bases between. The CDR3 is made up of 12 amino acids. CDR3 protein: CAQNRAQETQYF. CDR3 nucleotide sequence: TGTGCCCAAAACAGGGCCCAAGAGACCCAGTACTTC.

The V call is TRBV20-1, the J call TRBJ1-4; no clear D. This CDR3 region has 14 residues. Germline V gives CDR1 DFQATT, CDR2 SNEGSKA (reference sequence). V shed 5 bases and J shed 0 bases, with 10 bases lying between them. CDR3 in amino acids: CSAAVGPTNEKLFF. DNA of the CDR3: TGCAGTGCTGCTGTAGGGCCAACTAATGAAAAACTGTTTTTT.

The chain recombines TRBV12-3 or TRBV12-4 with TRBJ1-1, with D uncertain. This CDR3 spans 13 amino acids. V shed 6 bases and J shed 1 base, with 9 bases lying between them. As DNA, the CDR3 is TGTGCCAGCAGGATACAGAAGAACACTGAAGCTTTCTTT. Translating it yields CASRIQKNTEAFF.

This chain uses TRBV12-3 or TRBV12-4 with TRBJ1-2; D is uncertain. The CDR3 has 13 amino acids. V lost 3 bases and J lost 8, with 13 bases in between. In DNA form, the CDR3 reads TGTGCCAGCAGTTTCTCCGGGCGGGCCGGCTACACCTTC. Translated: CASSFSGRAGYTF.

The rearrangement joins TRBV28 to TRBJ1-1; D is uncertain. The germline V and J ends were trimmed by 6 bases and 4 bases, with 12 bases remaining between them. The V gene's germline CDR1 is MDHEN and CDR2 SYDVKM. There are 13 residues in the CDR3. DNA of the CDR3: TGTGCCAGCAGGGGTTCCTTGGCCACTGAAGCTTTCTTT. This codes for CASRGSLATEAFF. The full variable domain, completed using reference TRBV28 and TRBJ1-1, is DVKVTQSSRYLVKRTGEKVFLECVQDMDHENMFWYRQDPGLGLRLIYFSYDVKMKEKGDIPEGYSVSREKKERFSLILESASTNQTSMYLCASRGSLATEAFFGQGTRLTVV.

J is TRBJ1-2 and V is TRBV6-5, with 8 bases fitting TRBD1. Germline CDR1 and CDR2: MNHEY and SVGAGI. The CDR3 consists of 14 residues. The J segment lost 8 bases and the V segment lost 2 bases, leaving 7 bases of the junction unmatched. This chain's CDR3 is CASSYGQGAWGYTF. In DNA form, the CDR3 reads TGTGCCAGCAGTTACGGGCAGGGGGCCTGGGGCTACACCTTC.

This sequence joins TRBV20-1 and TRBJ2-2; weak D call: TRBD1 (6 bases). V was pared by 0 bases and J by 3 bases, with 11 bases between. Germline lookup yields CDR1 DFQATT and CDR2 SNEGSKA (reference sequence). The CDR3 is 15 amino acids. The CDR3 bases are TGCAGTGCTAGAGATTGGGGGCGAGACACCGGGGAGCTGTTTTTT. Encoded protein: CSARDWGRDTGELFF.

The table lists this clonotype with a few counts. The chain combines TRBV10-3 with TRBJ1-2; D is uncertain. The length of the CDR3 is 13 residues. The ends were cut back, 6 bases at V and 8 bases at J, with 16 bases in the middle. CDR1 is ENHRY and CDR2 is SYGVKD in the germline V gene. The CDR3 DNA sequence: TGTGCCATCAGCAGTGACGGCGCATGGGGCTACACCTTC. It codes for CAISSDGAWGYTF.

This chain links TRBV7-2 with TRBJ1-6; maybe TRBD1 (5 bases). Germline V gene sequence: CDR1 SGHTA, CDR2 FQGNSA. The CDR3 covers 15 residues. V was shortened by 2 bases and J by 7 bases, with 12 bases between the two germline ends. The CDR3 DNA is TGTGCCAGCAGCTTACAGGGTTTCGGGAATTCACCCCTCCACTTT. The encoded protein is CASSLQGFGNSPLHF.

The rearrangement links TRBV7-9 to TRBJ1-2; possibly TRBD1 for D (5 bases). Trimming stripped 5 bases from V and 2 bases from J, with 12 bases between. Germline CDR1 reads SEHNR; CDR2 reads FQNEAQ (reference sequence). The CDR3 totals 14 residues. In DNA, the CDR3 is TGTGCCAGCAGCCGTGGGACTTCAAACTATGGCTACACCTTC. Translating it yields CASSRGTSNYGYTF. The variable domain in full, completed from reference TRBV7-9 and TRBJ1-2, reads DTGVSQNPRHKITKRGQNVTFRCDPISEHNRLYWYRQTLGQGPEFLTYFQNEAQLEKSRLLSDRFSAERPKGSFSTLEIQRTEQGDSAMYLCASSRGTSNYGYTFGSGTRLTVV.

The sample holds a few counts of this clonotype. This chain connects TRBV27 to TRBJ1-6, with D perhaps matching TRBD1 (5 bases). V was cut by 5 bases and J by 6 bases, with 14 bases left in between. Germline CDR1 is MNHEY and CDR2 is SMNVEV (reference sequence). The CDR3 sequence is 15 residues long. CDR3 in DNA: TGTGCCAGCAGTCTGGACATCCGAATTAATTCACCCCTCCACTTT. Amino acid sequence: CASSLDIRINSPLHF.

The V call is TRBV7-2, the J call TRBJ1-5; D unclear. V lost 5 bases and J lost 0, with 11 bases in between. The CDR3 sequence is 15 residues long. Germline values: CDR1 SGHTA, CDR2 FQGNSA. The CDR3 is CASSLTRNSNQPQHF. Here the CDR3 DNA reads TGTGCCAGCAGCCTCACAAGGAATAGCAATCAGCCCCAGCATTTT.

The gene calls are TRBV19 and TRBJ2-1; D uncertain. Trimming pared 7 bases from V and 0 bases from J, leaving 19 bases between. The length of the CDR3 is 17 residues. Germline V gene data show CDR1 as LNHDA and CDR2 as SQIVND (reference sequence). CDR3 residues: CASTQRTSQSSYNEQFF. The DNA for the CDR3 is TGTGCCAGTACCCAGAGAACTTCTCAGAGCTCCTACAATGAGCAGTTCTTC.

This clonotype was found a few times. V usage is TRBV6-2 or TRBV6-3 and J usage is TRBJ1-5; 7 positions match TRBD1. The trim removed 5 bases at V and 9 bases at J, leaving 13 bases unmatched. CDR3 length equals 15 residues. The germline CDR1 and CDR2 sequences are MNHEY and SVGEGT. The CDR3 DNA sequence: TGTGCCAGCAGTAAGCCGGGACAGTCCGTTAGGCCCCAGCATTTT. Its protein product is CASSKPGQSVRPQHF.

The chain joins TRBV7-2 to TRBJ1-2; no definite D call. Deletions cut 5 bases from V and 8 bases from J, with 21 bases between. The CDR3 has 15 residues. The germline V gene encodes CDR1 SGHTA and CDR2 FQGNSA. The CDR3 loop is CASSTRAGNVRGYTF. The CDR3 bases are TGTGCCAGCAGCACGCGAGCCGGAAATGTACGGGGCTACACCTTC.

The chain links TRBV7-9 to TRBJ1-5, with TRBD1 identical over 10 bases. This CDR3 comprises 17 residues. In germline, CDR1 is SEHNR, CDR2 FQNEAQ (reference sequence). V lost 5 bases, J lost 1 base, and 8 bases stayed unmatched. The CDR3 nucleotides read TGTGCCAGCAGCCTATGGACAGGGGGAAGGAGCAATCAGCCCCAGCATTTT. It codes for CASSLWTGGRSNQPQHF.